This TCR beta chain was observed in a study of T-cell reconstitution after alpha-beta-depleted transplantation in children. The authors prepared the TCRbeta library with unique molecular identifiers. A single record per CDR3 protein comes from TCRdb applying MiXCR to the PCR reads. In the table there are around 370,000 distinct CDR3 sequences, around a tenth of which are singletons. This clonotype was found a few times. The germline CDR1 and CDR2 sequences are MNHEY and SMNVEV (reference sequence). Trimming took 6 bases from V and 0 from J; bases not matched to a gene: 6. The CDR3 is made up of 17 amino acids.

The material was PBMCs from the stem cell graft donor, obtained from the stem cell graft. The receptor was isolated from a human donor who donated a stem cell graft to a child with acute lymphoblastic leukemia. The chain uses TRBV27 and TRBJ2-6; 9 nucleotides align to TRBD1. The CDR3 nucleotides are TGTGCCAGCAGATCGGGGACAGGGATCTCTGGGGCCAACGTCCTGACTTTC. It codes for CASRSGTGISGANVLTF.